Below are 27 T cell receptor beta chains sequenced from a single sample in a study of blood T cell repertoires in COVID-19. Some clones are missing from TCRdb's copy, which holds only in-frame ones; the method was immunoSEQ multiplex PCR. The profile covers 150,000 to 200,000 clones, with 80% to 90% appearing a single time and nearly 8.5% taken by the ten largest. The sequenced sample consisted of peripheral blood. The source is a man aged 55 to 70 with acute or convalescent COVID-19.

The chain has TRBV5-1 and TRBJ1-5, with 7 nucleotides matching TRBD1. Germline lookup yields CDR1 SGHRS and CDR2 YFSETQ. J gave up 7 bases and V 4 bases, and 5 bases lay outside the gene matches. CDR3 length: 13 amino acids. CDR3 DNA: TGCGCCAGCAGCCCCGGACAGGAACAGCCCCAGCATTTT. Protein product: CASSPGQEQPQHF.

This clone was detected only a few times. As DNA, the CDR3 is TGTGCCAGTAGTATACTAGCGGACCACAATGAGCAGTTCTTC. Protein sequence: CASSILADHNEQFF. The chain uses TRBV19 and TRBJ2-1, with 7 nucleotides matching TRBD2. CDR3 size: 14 residues. Germline V gene sequence: CDR1 LNHDA, CDR2 SQIVND (reference sequence). V shed 2 bases and J 5 bases; nucleotides not matched to a gene: 3.

This chain links TRBV5-1 with TRBJ2-2, with 7 bases lining up with TRBD2. CDR1 and CDR2 from the germline V gene are SGHRS and YFSETQ. This CDR3 has 17 amino acids. The junction had 13 bases not matched to a gene; V was cut back by 4 bases and J by 4 bases. The CDR3 coding sequence is TGCGCCAGCAGCGGTGGCGTGTCCGGGAGGCCCACCGGGGAGCTGTTTTTT. Translated: CASSGGVSGRPTGELFF. Complete variable domain (other parts from reference TRBV5-1 and TRBJ2-2): KAGVTQTPRYLIKTRGQQVTLSCSPISGHRSVSWYQQTPGQGLQFLFEYFSETQRNKGNFPGRFSGRQFSNSRSEMNVSTLELGDSALYLCASSGGVSGRPTGELFFGEGSRLTVL.

The CDR3 reads CASSLPDRFRNTEAFF. The CDR3 region has the DNA TGCGCCAGCAGCTTACCAGACAGATTTCGGAACACTGAAGCTTTCTTT. The chain joins TRBV5-1 to TRBJ1-1; tentative D call: TRBD1 (5 bases). The CDR3 runs to 16 residues. Germline V gene data show CDR1 as SGHRS and CDR2 as YFSETQ. V lost 2 bases, J lost 1 base, and 15 bases lay in between.

Here the CDR3 reads CASSDPGQGNTEAFF. The CDR3 nucleotides are TGTGCCAGCAGTGACCCGGGACAGGGGAACACTGAAGCTTTCTTT. The chain employs TRBV6-6 and TRBJ1-1; 9 bases match TRBD1. Losses at the gene ends were 5 bases for V and 1 base for J; bases not matched to a gene: 5. This CDR3 has 15 residues. The V gene's germline CDR1 is MNHNY and CDR2 SVGAGI (reference sequence).

This chain uses TRBV5-1 with TRBJ2-2; unclear D gene. Germline V gene sequence: CDR1 SGHRS, CDR2 YFSETQ. The CDR3 has 15 residues. Trimming pared 4 bases from V and 3 bases from J, leaving 13 bases between. The CDR3 sequence: CASSARDWDTGELFF. Here the CDR3 DNA reads TGCGCCAGCAGCGCCCGAGACTGGGACACCGGGGAGCTGTTTTTT. The full variable domain, completed using reference TRBV5-1 and TRBJ2-2, is KAGVTQTPRYLIKTRGQQVTLSCSPISGHRSVSWYQQTPGQGLQFLFEYFSETQRNKGNFPGRFSGRQFSNSRSEMNVSTLELGDSALYLCASSARDWDTGELFFGEGSRLTVL.

V and J are TRBV9 and TRBJ2-2; 11 positions match TRBD1. J lost 5 bases, V lost 4 bases, and 7 bases had no gene match. CDR1 and CDR2 (germline): SGDLS, YYNGEE. The CDR3 runs to 16 residues. CDR3: CASSSPDRGRTGELFF. As DNA, the CDR3 is TGTGCCAGCAGCTCCCCGGACAGGGGGCGAACCGGGGAGCTGTTTTTT.

The count of this clone is one. This rearrangement joins TRBV10-3 to TRBJ2-1; D remains ambiguous. CDR1 ENHRY and CDR2 SYGVKD come from the germline V gene. The length of the CDR3 is 12 residues. V lost 4 bases and J 4 bases, leaving 5 bases between the germline ends. CDR3 in DNA: TGTGCCATCAGTGGTCGGTACAATGAGCAGTTCTTC. Its protein product is CAISGRYNEQFF.

This chain uses TRBV6-5 with TRBJ1-6; no firm D call. With 6 bases removed from V and 5 bases from J, the gap between germline ends came to 14 bases. CDR3 length equals 15 residues. Germline loops: CDR1 MNHEY, CDR2 SVGAGI. The CDR3 spells CASSQGLVHNSPLHF. In DNA form, the CDR3 reads TGTGCCAGCAGCCAAGGACTCGTACATAATTCACCCCTCCACTTT.

The chain couples TRBV30 to TRBJ1-3; TRBD1 might be the D (6 bases). CDR1 and CDR2 (germline): GTSNPN, SVGIG (reference sequence). V shed 4 bases and J shed 2 bases, with 12 bases lying between them. CDR3 size: 14 residues. CDR3 coding DNA: TGTGCCTGGAACGTACAGGGAGCTGGAAACACCATATATTTT. This sequence encodes CAWNVQGAGNTIYF.

This chain connects TRBV6-5 to TRBJ2-1; 10 bases match TRBD2. Trimming cost V 6 bases and J 6 bases; bases outside gene matches: 8. Germline CDR1 is MNHEY and CDR2 is SVGAGI. CDR3 length equals 15 residues. CDR3 in DNA: TGTGCCAGCAGGACTAGCGGGTTGGTCCCCAATGAGCAGTTCTTC. This codes for CASRTSGLVPNEQFF.

This clone is a singleton in its sample. V and J are TRBV6-5 and TRBJ2-3; 7 bases line up with TRBD2. V was clipped by 6 bases and J by 1 base; unmatched bases: 7. CDR1 is MNHEY and CDR2 is SVGAGI in the germline V gene. The length of the CDR3 is 15 residues. CDR3 in DNA: TGTGCCAGCAGACGGACTGGGGGGGGCACAGATACGCAGTATTTT. Protein sequence: CASRRTGGGTDTQYF.

V is TRBV6-2 or TRBV6-3 and J is TRBJ1-1, with D possibly matching TRBD1 (5 bases). The CDR3 consists of 13 residues. Germline V CDR1 and CDR2: MNHEY, SVGEGT. Deletions cut 5 bases from V and 3 bases from J, with 10 bases between. CDR3 residues: CASSDTGYTEAFF. The CDR3 nucleotides are TGTGCCAGCAGTGATACAGGATACACTGAAGCTTTCTTT.

The rearrangement joins TRBV6-1 to TRBJ2-2, with D possibly matching TRBD1 (5 bases). Trimming removed 1 base from V and 5 bases from J, with 11 bases in between. Germline lookup yields CDR1 MNHNS and CDR2 SASEGT. This CDR3 has 15 residues. The CDR3 DNA reads as TGTGCCAGCAGTGAAGGTCGGGCAGGGACCGGGGAGCTGTTTTTT. It translates to CASSEGRAGTGELFF.

The chain has TRBV6-5 and TRBJ1-6; D is undetermined. Trimming cost V 3 bases and J 6 bases, with 9 bases left between them. Germline V gene data show CDR1 as MNHEY and CDR2 as SVGAGI. The CDR3 sequence is 14 residues long. DNA of the CDR3: TGTGCCAGCAGTTATGGGCAAACTAATTCACCCCTCCACTTT. This gives the protein CASSYGQTNSPLHF.

This chain links TRBV28 with TRBJ1-5; maybe TRBD1 (6 bases). The germline V and J ends were trimmed by 6 bases and 3 bases, with 12 bases remaining between them. The germline CDR1 and CDR2 sequences are MDHEN and SYDVKM. This CDR3 comprises 14 residues. CDR3 protein: CASRKDRHNQPQHF. The CDR3, as DNA: TGTGCCAGCAGAAAAGACAGGCACAATCAGCCCCAGCATTTT.

CDR3 DNA sequence: TGTGCCAGCAATAGTCAAGCAGGGGCGAACACCGGGGAGCTGTTTTTT. It is translated as CASNSQAGANTGELFF. The rearrangement joins TRBV7-8 to TRBJ2-2; TRBD1 might be the D (6 bases). V lost 7 bases and J 0 bases, leaving 15 bases between the germline ends. This CDR3 region has 16 residues. Per germline, CDR1 SGHVS and CDR2 FQNEAQ.

The genes are TRBV28 and TRBJ1-5; TRBD1 matches 11 bases. This CDR3 is 15 amino acids long. Germline CDR1 is MDHEN and CDR2 is SYDVKM. The junction had 3 bases not matched to a gene; V was cut back by 2 bases and J by 6 bases. The CDR3 nucleotides read TGTGCCAGCAGTTTAGGACAGGGGGCAAGTCAGCCCCAGCATTTT. Translated, it gives CASSLGQGASQPQHF.

The V gene is TRBV20-1, the J gene TRBJ2-1; 7 bases align to TRBD1. V was clipped by 3 bases and J by 5 bases; unmatched bases: 7. This CDR3 has 14 amino acids. Germline V CDR1 and CDR2: DFQATT, SNEGSKA (reference sequence). CDR3 sequence reads: CSASRTGPDNEQFF. The CDR3 DNA is TGCAGTGCTAGTCGGACAGGACCAGACAATGAGCAGTTCTTC.

This clone was counted a single time. CDR3 loop: CSAPTYREQYF. The CDR3 bases are TGCAGTGCTCCCACCTACCGTGAGCAGTACTTC. The chain employs TRBV20-1 and TRBJ2-7, with D uncertain. CDR1 is DFQATT, CDR2 SNEGSKA, per germline (reference sequence). This CDR3 spans 11 amino acids. The V gene lost 5 bases and the J gene lost 7 bases, with 12 bases spanning the gap.

The chain couples TRBV29-1 to TRBJ2-1; tentatively, D is TRBD2 (6 bases). Trimming stripped 7 bases from V and 9 bases from J, with 13 bases between. The CDR3 spans 11 residues. Per germline, CDR1 SQVTM and CDR2 ANQGSEA. CDR3 in amino acids: CSGKREAEQFF. The CDR3 bases are TGCAGCGGCAAGAGGGAGGCTGAGCAGTTCTTC.

V gene TRBV4-1 combines with J gene TRBJ1-1; D is unclear. Between the trimmed V and J ends, which lost 1 base and 5 bases, there was a span of 11 bases. Germline lookup yields CDR1 MGHRA and CDR2 YSYEKL. The CDR3 is 14 residues long. DNA of the CDR3: TGCGCCAGCAGCCAAGTGCCCCTCGGGACTGAAGCTTTCTTT. Translated: CASSQVPLGTEAFF.

This chain joins TRBV6-5 and TRBJ2-1; 12 nucleotides line up with TRBD2. V gave up 7 bases and J gave up 6 bases; unmatched junction bases: 7. The V gene's germline CDR1 is MNHEY and CDR2 SVGAGI. This CDR3 region has 15 residues. CDR3 nucleotide sequence: TGTGCCAGCAAGATCGGACTAGCGGGAACCAATGAGCAGTTCTTC. Its protein product is CASKIGLAGTNEQFF.

The chain couples TRBV28 to TRBJ1-1; no clear D. The CDR3 runs to 12 residues. Germline assignment: CDR1 MDHEN and CDR2 SYDVKM. The V end was cut by 6 bases, the J end by 4 bases, with 9 bases between. The CDR3 loop reads CASRSSSTEAFF. DNA for the CDR3: TGTGCCAGCAGGAGTTCGAGCACTGAAGCTTTCTTT. The full variable domain, in which reference TRBV28 and TRBJ1-1 provide the parts outside the CDR3, is DVKVTQSSRYLVKRTGEKVFLECVQDMDHENMFWYRQDPGLGLRLIYFSYDVKMKEKGDIPEGYSVSREKKERFSLILESASTNQTSMYLCASRSSSTEAFFGQGTRLTVV.

The genes are TRBV10-3 and TRBJ1-3; TRBD1 might be the D (6 bases). This CDR3 spans 14 amino acids. Deletions cut 8 bases from V and 0 bases from J, with 11 bases between. Germline assignment: CDR1 ENHRY and CDR2 SYGVKD. Here the CDR3 DNA reads TGTGCCATCGGAACAGGGAGCTCTGGAAACACCATATATTTT. Translation: CAIGTGSSGNTIYF.

This chain links TRBV28 with TRBJ1-1; D possibly corresponds to TRBD1 (6 bases). Germline V gene data show CDR1 as MDHEN and CDR2 as SYDVKM. Trimming cost V 5 bases and J 0 bases, with 16 bases left between them. This CDR3 is 16 amino acids long. CDR3 protein: CASSGWGGTLNTEAFF. CDR3 coding DNA: TGTGCCAGCAGTGGCTGGGGGGGGACACTGAACACTGAAGCTTTCTTT. Filled out from reference TRBV28 and TRBJ1-1, the complete variable domain reads DVKVTQSSRYLVKRTGEKVFLECVQDMDHENMFWYRQDPGLGLRLIYFSYDVKMKEKGDIPEGYSVSREKKERFSLILESASTNQTSMYLCASSGWGGTLNTEAFFGQGTRLTVV.

V and J are TRBV6-5 and TRBJ2-5; weak D call: TRBD1 (6 bases). This CDR3 is 13 amino acids long. Trimming removed 6 bases from V and 2 bases from J, with 10 bases in between. The germline gives CDR1 MNHEY, CDR2 SVGAGI. CDR3 sequence reads: CASRRTVQETQYF. CDR3 nucleotides: TGTGCCAGCAGGAGGACAGTGCAAGAGACCCAGTACTTC.